The entry below describes one T cell receptor (beta chain). Trimming cost V 4 bases and J 5 bases; bases outside gene matches: 11. Germline V lookup: CDR1 SNHLY, CDR2 FYNNEI. The CDR3 runs 16 residues. This entry comes from a study of blood T cell repertoires in COVID-19. Patients of the Seattle cohort, enrolled during active infection, were followed longitudinally. Per the authors' pipeline: Reference gene primer amplification in the assay estimated nucleated cell counts. Data came from immunoSEQ multiplex PCR; TCRdb stores just in-frame clones and leaves some out. V and J calls and clone size are those listed in that table; D and trimming were worked out from the DNA. In the table there are 310,000 or so clones, about 90% of which are singletons.

The V and J genes are TRBV2 and TRBJ1-5; 7 nucleotides agree with TRBD1. This receptor was taken from a woman in her twenties or thirties with COVID-19, enrolled during active disease. Material: peripheral blood. The CDR3 DNA reads as TGTGCCAGCAGTGTCCACTTAGGACAGGATTATCAGCCCCAGCATTTT. Translating it yields CASSVHLGQDYQPQHF.